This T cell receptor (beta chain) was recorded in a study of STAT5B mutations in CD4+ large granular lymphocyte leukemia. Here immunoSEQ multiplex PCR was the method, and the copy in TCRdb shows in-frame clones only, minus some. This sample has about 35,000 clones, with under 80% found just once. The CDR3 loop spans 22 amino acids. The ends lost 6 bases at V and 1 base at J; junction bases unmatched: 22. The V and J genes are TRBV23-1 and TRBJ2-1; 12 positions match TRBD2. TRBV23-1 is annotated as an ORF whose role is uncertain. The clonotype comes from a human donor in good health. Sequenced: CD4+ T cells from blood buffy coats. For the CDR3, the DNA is TGCGCCAGCAGGCTCGGAAACCGACTAGCGGGAGAGGTGTTTCGGTCCTACAATGAGCAGTTCTTC. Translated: CASRLGNRLAGEVFRSYNEQFF.